Listed here are 26 T cell receptor beta chains from one sample, sequenced in a study of cytomegalovirus exposure and HLA in healthy donors. Primers for the PCR totalled 60 Vbeta and 13 Jbeta. Sequencing used immunoSEQ multiplex PCR; TCRdb keeps in-frame clones, though not all of them. This sample has 100,000 to 150,000 clones, with 60% to 80% found just once. Input material: PBMCs. These receptors were obtained from a male donor in good health and CMV-seronegative.

The chain is built from TRBV28 and TRBJ2-5; 9 bases agree with TRBD2. In germline, CDR1 is MDHEN, CDR2 SYDVKM. V was pared by 6 bases and J by 5 bases, with 7 bases of the junction left unmatched. The CDR3 sequence is 14 residues long. The DNA for the CDR3 is TGTGCCAGCAGAGGCGGGGGGGCCAGGGAGACCCAGTACTTC. Translating it yields CASRGGGARETQYF.

The gene calls are TRBV19 and TRBJ1-4; D not certain. Trimming pared 7 bases from V and 5 bases from J, leaving 5 bases between. This CDR3 is built from 11 residues. Germline V gene lookup returns CDR1 LNHDA and CDR2 SQIVND (reference sequence). CDR3 in amino acids: CASIQNEKLFF. DNA of the CDR3: TGTGCCAGTATACAGAATGAAAAACTGTTTTTT.

CDR3 protein: CASSLGTAGELFF. The CDR3 bases are TGCGCCAGCAGCCTAGGAACGGCCGGGGAGCTGTTTTTT. The chain links TRBV5-1 to TRBJ2-2; D gene unclear. V dropped 4 bases and J dropped 6 bases, with 10 bases sitting between them. Germline-derived CDR1 and CDR2 are SGHRS and YFSETQ. This CDR3 has 13 residues.

The chain combines TRBV27 with TRBJ2-1, with 8 nucleotides matching TRBD2. Per germline, CDR1 MNHEY and CDR2 SMNVEV (reference sequence). The CDR3 is 16 residues long. V lost 5 bases to trimming and J lost 7 bases; unmatched junction nucleotides: 13. The CDR3 here is CASSKPAGGGVNEQFF. DNA for the CDR3: TGTGCCAGCAGTAAACCTGCGGGAGGTGGAGTAAATGAGCAGTTCTTC.

The chain joins TRBV28 to TRBJ1-5; D possibly corresponds to TRBD1 (6 bases). The CDR3 contains 16 residues. The V gene lost 7 bases and the J gene lost 1 base, with 17 bases spanning the gap. CDR1 is MDHEN, CDR2 SYDVKM, per germline. The CDR3 coding sequence is TGTGCCAGCACCCTTGCCGGACAGATGAGCAATCAGCCCCAGCATTTT. Translated: CASTLAGQMSNQPQHF.

V usage is TRBV19 and J usage is TRBJ1-2, with D maybe TRBD1 (5 bases). The CDR3 runs 17 residues. Germline-derived CDR1 and CDR2 are LNHDA and SQIVND (reference sequence). Trimming removed 4 bases at V and 6 bases at J, with 24 bases between. CDR3: CASSTTGTQRGTHGYTF. CDR3 DNA sequence: TGTGCCAGTAGTACCACCGGGACTCAGAGGGGCACACATGGCTACACCTTC.

The chain is built from TRBV19 and TRBJ2-3; D remains unclear. Trimming removed 3 bases at V and 2 bases at J, with 6 bases between. CDR3 length: 13 amino acids. Germline lookup yields CDR1 LNHDA and CDR2 SQIVND (reference sequence). The CDR3 nucleotides read TGTGCCAGTAGTATGTCAAACACAGATACGCAGTATTTT. As protein: CASSMSNTDTQYF.

The V gene is TRBV27, the J gene TRBJ1-4; D might be TRBD1 (5 bases). Germline V CDR1 and CDR2: MNHEY, SMNVEV (reference sequence). V lost 9 bases and J 9 bases, leaving 17 bases between the germline ends. CDR3 length: 13 residues. CDR3 region: CASCDSASQKLFF. For the CDR3, the DNA is TGTGCCAGTTGTGACAGCGCCTCTCAAAAACTGTTTTTT.

This rearrangement joins TRBV4-3 to TRBJ2-1; D remains unclear. The CDR3 contains 12 residues. Germline V gives CDR1 LGHNA, CDR2 YSLEER. With 0 bases removed from V and 7 bases from J, the gap between germline ends came to 4 bases. This CDR3 reads CASSQDRNEQFF. CDR3 bases: TGCGCCAGCAGCCAAGATAGAAATGAGCAGTTCTTC.

This clone has a single count. The chain couples TRBV6-5 to TRBJ2-7; weak D call: TRBD1 (6 bases). The germline V gene encodes CDR1 MNHEY and CDR2 SVGAGI. CDR3 size: 15 residues. The germline V and J ends were trimmed by 0 bases and 4 bases, with 13 bases remaining between them. This chain's CDR3 is CASSYSGRGIYEQYF. DNA for the CDR3: TGTGCCAGCAGTTACTCGGGTAGGGGGATTTACGAGCAGTACTTC.

The table lists this clone with a few counts. This sequence joins TRBV29-1 and TRBJ2-3; 7 nucleotides align to TRBD2. The CDR3 is made up of 14 amino acids. V lost 5 bases to trimming and J lost 3 bases; unmatched junction nucleotides: 8. Germline-derived CDR1 and CDR2 are SQVTM and ANQGSEA. The CDR3 protein is CSVLREIFTDTQYF. The CDR3 DNA follows: TGCAGCGTTCTGCGGGAGATCTTTACAGATACGCAGTATTTT.

The CDR3 sequence is CASTRQAHIPQHF. CDR3 in DNA: TGTGCCAGCACTAGACAGGCCCACATCCCCCAGCATTTT. The rearrangement links TRBV6-1 to TRBJ1-5; D possibly corresponds to TRBD1 (6 bases). Trimming took 7 bases from V and 10 from J, leaving 17 bases between them. CDR3 length equals 13 residues. Germline V gene sequence: CDR1 MNHNS, CDR2 SASEGT.

Note on this clone: Within the sample, other DNA sequences also encode this same CDR3. This chain joins TRBV9 and TRBJ2-7; tentatively, D is TRBD2 (5 bases). Germline CDR1 reads SGDLS; CDR2 reads YYNGEE. The V end was cut by 0 bases, the J end by 0 bases, with 7 bases between. This CDR3 has 14 amino acids. This chain's CDR3 is CASSVGGSSYEQYF. The CDR3 bases are TGTGCCAGCAGCGTAGGAGGGAGCTCCTACGAGCAGTACTTC.

This clone was observed a few times. The CDR3, as DNA: TGTGCCAGCAGCCCGGACAGGGGGGTCTACGAGCAGTACTTC. Translated, it gives CASSPDRGVYEQYF. The chain employs TRBV5-8 and TRBJ2-7; 10 positions match TRBD1. From germline, CDR1 is SGHTS and CDR2 YDEGEE. CDR3 length equals 14 residues. V trimming: 4 bases; J trimming: 3 bases; junction bases outside the gene matches: 4.

The chain uses TRBV7-8 and TRBJ1-1, with D perhaps TRBD1 (6 bases). The germline CDR1 and CDR2 sequences are SGHVS and FQNEAQ. The V end was cut by 1 base, the J end by 1 base, with 7 bases between. The CDR3 runs to 14 residues. The CDR3 sequence: CASSLGTANTEAFF. The CDR3 DNA reads TGTGCCAGCAGCTTAGGGACAGCGAACACTGAAGCTTTCTTT.

The rearrangement links TRBV2 to TRBJ2-1; D not resolved. The CDR3 loop spans 11 amino acids. From germline, CDR1 is SNHLY and CDR2 FYNNEI. With 5 bases removed from V and 10 bases from J, the gap between germline ends came to 9 bases. Written as DNA, the CDR3 is TGTGCCAGCAGTCGAGGAGCCGAGCAGTTCTTC. Encoded protein: CASSRGAEQFF.

The rearrangement links TRBV15 to TRBJ1-6; no clear D gene. This CDR3 has 14 residues. V was shortened by 1 base and J by 8 bases, with 9 bases between the two germline ends. Germline CDR1 LNHNV, CDR2 YYDKDF (reference sequence). The CDR3 bases are TGTGCCACCAGCAGAGGGGAGAAGCATTCACCCCTCCACTTT. It translates to CATSRGEKHSPLHF.

The rearrangement joins TRBV7-9 to TRBJ2-1; 12 positions agree with TRBD2. The V segment lost 2 bases and the J segment 9 bases; nucleotides outside the gene matches: 8. The CDR3 loop spans 16 amino acids. In germline, CDR1 is SEHNR, CDR2 FQNEAQ (reference sequence). The CDR3 region is CASSLILAGGPGEQFF. CDR3 coding DNA: TGTGCCAGCAGCTTAATTCTAGCGGGGGGGCCGGGTGAGCAGTTCTTC. The whole variable domain, remainder taken from reference TRBV7-9 and TRBJ2-1, is DTGVSQNPRHKITKRGQNVTFRCDPISEHNRLYWYRQTLGQGPEFLTYFQNEAQLEKSRLLSDRFSAERPKGSFSTLEIQRTEQGDSAMYLCASSLILAGGPGEQFFGPGTRLTVL.

This chain uses TRBV28 with TRBJ1-6, with 9 bases lining up with TRBD1. Losses at the gene ends were 5 bases for V and 9 bases for J; bases not matched to a gene: 5. This CDR3 has 14 amino acids. Germline-derived CDR1 and CDR2 are MDHEN and SYDVKM. The CDR3 DNA reads as TGTGCCAGCAGTCTGGGACAGGGAGCTTCACCCCTCCACTTT. This sequence encodes CASSLGQGASPLHF.

V gene TRBV28 combines with J gene TRBJ2-3; 8 bases fit TRBD2. CDR3 length: 16 residues. The germline CDR1 and CDR2 sequences are MDHEN and SYDVKM. V shed 4 bases and J 0 bases; nucleotides not matched to a gene: 6. In nucleotides, the CDR3 is TGTGCCAGCAGTTCCCTACTAGCGGAGAGCACAGATACGCAGTATTTT. This gives the protein CASSSLLAESTDTQYF.

The V and J genes are TRBV7-9 and TRBJ2-2; possible D gene TRBD2, 6 bases. CDR3 length equals 14 residues. From germline, CDR1 is SEHNR and CDR2 FQNEAQ (reference sequence). V dropped 3 bases and J dropped 5 bases, with 10 bases sitting between them. The CDR3 DNA is TGTGCCAGCAGCTTTAGCGGACCTACCGGGGAGCTGTTTTTT. The encoded protein is CASSFSGPTGELFF.

The V gene is TRBV28, the J gene TRBJ1-4, with TRBD1 matching 7 bases. Germline V CDR1 and CDR2: MDHEN, SYDVKM. CDR3 length equals 16 residues. With 6 bases clipped from V and 3 bases from J, the junction kept 10 bases outside the gene matches. CDR3 DNA sequence: TGTGCCAGCAGACAGAAAAGGGGGCGGTCTAATGAAAAACTGTTTTTT. Residues: CASRQKRGRSNEKLFF.

This clone appeared a single time. The V gene is TRBV5-3, the J gene TRBJ2-2, with 7 bases aligning to TRBD1. TRBV5-3 is treated as an ORF (open reading frame) with a function not yet certain. Losses at the gene ends were 4 bases for V and 6 bases for J; bases not matched to a gene: 9. This CDR3 contains 15 residues. The CDR3 DNA reads TGTGCCAGAAGCCTAACCGGACAGGTGGCCGGGGAGCTGTTTTTT. This codes for CARSLTGQVAGELFF.

The sample holds a few counts of this clone. The gene calls are TRBV18 and TRBJ1-4, with 7 bases matching TRBD1. Losses at the gene ends were 4 bases for V and 5 bases for J; bases not matched to a gene: 7. The CDR3 spans 15 residues. CDR1 is KGHSH and CDR2 is LQKENI in the germline V gene. CDR3 in amino acids: CASSQTGNFNEKLFF. The DNA for the CDR3 is TGTGCCAGCTCACAGACAGGGAATTTCAATGAAAAACTGTTTTTT. Filled out from reference TRBV18 and TRBJ1-4, the complete variable domain reads NAGVMQNPRHLVRRRGQEARLRCSPMKGHSHVYWYRQLPEEGLKFMVYLQKENIIDESGMPKERFSAEFPKEGPSILRIQQVVRGDSAAYFCASSQTGNFNEKLFFGSGTQLSVL.

The chain uses TRBV25-1 and TRBJ1-2, with a weak D call TRBD1 (6 bases). This CDR3 spans 12 amino acids. From germline, CDR1 is MGHDK and CDR2 SYGVNS. Trimming took 6 bases from V and 4 from J, leaving 9 bases between them. Written as DNA, the CDR3 is TGTGCCAGCAGGACAGGCACCTATGGCTACACCTTC. This translates into CASRTGTYGYTF.

This sequence joins TRBV29-1 and TRBJ2-3; D possibly corresponds to TRBD1 (5 bases). The CDR3 is 12 amino acids. With 7 bases removed from V and 3 bases from J, the gap between germline ends came to 11 bases. Germline V gene sequence: CDR1 SQVTM, CDR2 ANQGSEA. CDR3 in amino acids: CSAREMTDTQYF. CDR3 nucleotides: TGCAGCGCCAGGGAAATGACAGATACGCAGTATTTT.